This T cell receptor (beta chain) was obtained from a study of tissue T cells after allogeneic stem cell transplantation. A remark on this clone: What it binds is unknown.

The CDR3 loop spans 13 amino acids. Germline assignment: CDR1 SGHTA and CDR2 FQGTGA. V gave up 5 bases and J gave up 4 bases, with 11 bases separating them. General study points: Within patients, tissue anatomy strongly shaped TCR repertoire composition.

Using immunoSEQ multiplex PCR, the repertoire was profiled, and TCRdb retains in-frame clones only, with some absent. The repertoire holds approximately 11,000 clones, with 70% as singletons. Autopsy tissues spanned esophagus to rectum, liver, skin, and lymphoid organs including spleen. The TCR sequence derives from a woman between 18 and 55 years old with breast cancer. The V call is TRBV7-3, the J call TRBJ1-1; D not resolved. Material: tissue from the right colon, obtained at autopsy. CDR3 amino acids: CASSLQRATEAFF. CDR3 in DNA: TGTGCCAGCAGCCTACAAAGAGCCACTGAAGCTTTCTTT.